These 22 T cell receptor beta chains came from one sample sequenced in a study of CD8 T cells in ankylosing spondylitis. TCRdb called the 5' RACE reads again in MiXCR, with one record for every CDR3 protein. Found here are 220,000 or so distinct CDR3 sequences, over 9.5% of them singletons; the top ten hold roughly 23%. Input material: blood, either unsorted or a sorted T cell fraction (not recorded which). The receptor source for this set is a male donor with ankylosing spondylitis or in good health (not recorded which).

On this clonotype: This may stem from a read error, because a much larger clone lies one nucleotide away. DNA of the CDR3: TGTGCCAACACCAAAAGGACCACCGGCTATAACTATGGCTACACCTTC. Amino acid sequence: CANTKRTTGYNYGYTF. The chain recombines TRBV5-6 with TRBJ1-2, with D unclear. Germline loops: CDR1 SGHDT, CDR2 YYEEEE. The CDR3 is 16 amino acids. Trimming stripped 9 bases from V and 1 base from J, with 22 bases between.

Comments on this clonotype: Lacking the conserved final phenylalanine or tryptophan, this CDR3 likely reflects a read error. V gene TRBV7-2 combines with J gene TRBJ2-2, with 8 bases aligning to TRBD2. CDR1 is SGHTA and CDR2 is FQGNSA in the germline V gene. The CDR3 has 16 residues. Trimming removed 3 bases from V and 6 bases from J; junction bases left unmatched: 9. CDR3 in amino acids: CASSFLAGTGAGELFS. The CDR3 nucleotides are TGTGCCAGCAGCTTCTTAGCGGGGACGGGGGCCGGGGAGCTGTTTTCT.

This clonotype has a count of ten or more. The chain is built from TRBV20-1 and TRBJ1-1; D may be TRBD1 (5 bases). CDR1 DFQATT and CDR2 SNEGSKA come from the germline V gene (reference sequence). The CDR3 has 12 residues. Trimming removed 6 bases from V and 10 bases from J, with 18 bases in between. This CDR3 is CSAQLGGFVAFF. The CDR3 DNA sequence: TGCAGTGCACAATTGGGGGGGTTCGTAGCTTTCTTT.

This clonotype was seen many times. The genes are TRBV5-1 and TRBJ1-4, with TRBD1 matching over 9 bases. Germline assignment: CDR1 SGHRS and CDR2 YFSETQ. The CDR3 length is 15 residues. V gave up 4 bases and J gave up 8 bases; unmatched junction bases: 9. The CDR3 DNA reads as TGCGCCAGCAGCACAACCGGGACAGGGAACGAAAAACTGTTTTTT. Protein: CASSTTGTGNEKLFF.

This clonotype was counted at least ten times. This chain uses TRBV6-1 with TRBJ1-4; a weak D match, TRBD1 (5 bases). CDR3 length: 12 amino acids. Germline lookup yields CDR1 MNHNS and CDR2 SASEGT. Trimming stripped 2 bases from V and 8 bases from J, with 6 bases between. The CDR3 sequence is CASSERDEKLFF. The DNA of the CDR3 is TGTGCCAGCAGTGAACGGGACGAAAAACTGTTTTTT.

Only a few counts were recorded for this clonotype. CDR3: CASSSHRTGNSGNTIYF. CDR3 nucleotide sequence: TGTGCCAGCAGTTCTCATCGGACAGGGAACTCTGGAAACACCATATATTTT. The J gene is TRBJ1-3, the V gene TRBV6-5, with 8 bases identical to TRBD1. Germline CDR1 is MNHEY and CDR2 is SVGAGI. With 4 bases clipped from V and 0 bases from J, the junction kept 8 bases outside the gene matches. This CDR3 has 17 residues.

This clonotype was detected ten times or more. The chain joins TRBV7-9 to TRBJ2-1; D might be TRBD1 or TRBD2, each matching 5 bases. CDR1 and CDR2 from the germline V gene are SEHNR and FQNEAQ (reference sequence). The CDR3 spans 13 residues. The V and J ends lost 4 bases and 8 bases respectively, with 12 bases between them. The CDR3: CASSSRGDYEQFF. The DNA of the CDR3 is TGTGCCAGCAGCTCAAGGGGAGATTATGAGCAGTTCTTC. The whole variable domain, filled in from reference TRBV7-9 and TRBJ2-1, reads DTGVSQNPRHKITKRGQNVTFRCDPISEHNRLYWYRQTLGQGPEFLTYFQNEAQLEKSRLLSDRFSAERPKGSFSTLEIQRTEQGDSAMYLCASSSRGDYEQFFGPGTRLTVL.

The sample holds many counts of this clonotype. This CDR3 is CATNGGGRGNTGELFF. The CDR3 DNA follows: TGTGCCACCAATGGAGGAGGACGAGGAAACACCGGGGAGCTGTTTTTT. This chain links TRBV24-1 with TRBJ2-2, with D possibly matching TRBD2 (5 bases). V lost 8 bases and J lost 2, with 17 bases in between. The CDR3 is 16 residues long. Germline V CDR1 and CDR2: KGHDR, SFDVKD.

Notes on this clonotype: This clone may be a read error of a much larger clone one base away. The rearrangement links TRBV12-3 or TRBV12-4 to TRBJ2-5; D perhaps matches TRBD2 (5 bases). CDR3 length: 15 amino acids. This chain's CDR3 is CASRGSGPSWETQSF. CDR3 nucleotides: TGTGCCAGCAGAGGGTCCGGGCCGAGTTGGGAGACCCAGTCCTTC.

This clonotype was observed many times. V and J are TRBV20-1 and TRBJ1-1; TRBD1 agrees at 9 bases. Germline V gene lookup returns CDR1 DFQATT and CDR2 SNEGSKA (reference sequence). V lost 2 bases and J lost 0; bases outside the gene matches: 13. CDR3 length: 18 residues. The CDR3 region is CSARTSPGTGRMNTEAFF. As DNA, the CDR3 is TGCAGTGCTAGAACTTCTCCCGGGACAGGGCGAATGAACACTGAAGCTTTCTTT.

The chain employs TRBV30 and TRBJ2-1; D tentatively reads TRBD1 or TRBD2 (6 bases each). Trimming pared 2 bases from V and 7 bases from J, leaving 12 bases between. From germline, CDR1 is GTSNPN and CDR2 SVGIG (reference sequence). The CDR3 is made up of 13 amino acids. In nucleotides, the CDR3 is TGTGCCTGGAGTTCGGGGGCGAGGAATGAGCAGTTCTTC. Translated, it gives CAWSSGARNEQFF.

The chain links TRBV29-1 to TRBJ1-3; D remains ambiguous. Trimming cost V 3 bases and J 0 bases, with 3 bases left between them. The germline V gene encodes CDR1 SQVTM and CDR2 ANQGSEA. The CDR3 is 12 amino acids. The CDR3 here is CSVEVSGNTIYF. Here the CDR3 DNA reads TGCAGCGTTGAGGTCTCTGGAAACACCATATATTTT.

The rearrangement links TRBV3-1 to TRBJ2-1; 8 nucleotides line up with TRBD1. With 1 base clipped from V and 7 bases from J, the junction kept 12 bases outside the gene matches. Germline V gene data show CDR1 as LGHDT and CDR2 as YNNKEL (reference sequence). This CDR3 has 17 amino acids. CDR3 sequence: CASSQGPRQGASNEQFF. The CDR3 coding sequence is TGTGCCAGCAGCCAAGGTCCGAGGCAGGGGGCTAGTAATGAGCAGTTCTTC.

This clonotype was counted at least ten times. This chain connects TRBV6-1 to TRBJ2-2; 7 bases map to TRBD2. The CDR3 extends over 15 amino acids. Germline loops: CDR1 MNHNS, CDR2 SASEGT. J gave up 4 bases and V 6 bases, and 8 bases lay outside the gene matches. CDR3 sequence: CASRPGLWVTGELFF. The CDR3 bases are TGTGCCAGCAGGCCGGGACTATGGGTCACCGGGGAGCTGTTTTTT.

This clonotype was seen only a few times. CDR3 protein: CASSLAERGSWYGYTF. CDR3 DNA: TGCGCCAGCAGCTTGGCCGAGAGGGGATCGTGGTATGGCTACACCTTC. This chain links TRBV5-1 with TRBJ1-2; the D gene is possibly TRBD1 (5 bases). The germline gives CDR1 SGHRS, CDR2 YFSETQ. V was clipped by 0 bases and J by 5 bases, with 17 bases between them. This CDR3 is 16 amino acids long.

This clonotype was observed at least ten times. The V call is TRBV6-1, the J call TRBJ1-1; weak D call: TRBD1 (6 bases). Looked up from germline, CDR1 is MNHNS and CDR2 is SASEGT. Trimming pared 2 bases from V and 5 bases from J, leaving 12 bases between. The CDR3 sequence is 14 residues long. In nucleotides, the CDR3 is TGTGCCAGCAGTGAACAGGGGAGTGGGACTGAAGCTTTCTTT. Amino acids: CASSEQGSGTEAFF.

Many counts were recorded for this clonotype. CDR3 amino acids: CASSDSINTGPYGYTF. The CDR3 nucleotides read TGTGCCAGCAGTGACTCGATAAACACAGGGCCCTATGGCTACACCTTC. The chain combines TRBV6-4 with TRBJ1-2, with D perhaps TRBD1 (6 bases). The CDR3 length is 16 residues. The germline gives CDR1 MRHNA, CDR2 SNTAGT. Trimming took off 0 bases at V and 4 bases at J, with 15 bases between the two ends.

In this sample, this clonotype turned up a few times. This chain links TRBV3-1 with TRBJ1-6; a possible D gene is TRBD1 (5 bases). V was cut by 6 bases and J by 14 bases, with 11 bases left in between. CDR3 length equals 11 residues. The germline gives CDR1 LGHDT, CDR2 YNNKEL (reference sequence). CDR3 sequence reads: CASRMGGTLHF. The DNA of the CDR3 is TGTGCCAGCAGAATGGGGGGAACCCTCCACTTT.

Many counts were recorded for this clonotype. V usage is TRBV12-3 or TRBV12-4 and J usage is TRBJ1-1; D might be TRBD1 (5 bases). V was trimmed by 7 bases and J by 1 base, leaving 10 bases between them. The CDR3 is 13 amino acids. In DNA, the CDR3 is TGTGCCAGCATAAGACAGACGAACACTGAAGCTTTCTTT. Amino acid sequence: CASIRQTNTEAFF.

This clonotype has ten or more counts. V usage is TRBV5-1 and J usage is TRBJ2-7, with 9 bases identical to TRBD1. This CDR3 has 15 residues. Per the germline V gene, CDR1 is SGHRS and CDR2 is YFSETQ. Trimming at V came to 0 bases and at J to 2 bases, leaving 3 bases not matched to a gene. CDR3 nucleotides: TGCGCCAGCAGCTTGGGGACAGGGGATACCTACGAGCAGTACTTC. As protein: CASSLGTGDTYEQYF.

A remark on this clonotype: The junction and the germline gene differ at one end; a read error may be behind it. CDR3 sequence (DNA): TGTGCTAGCAGCTTAGAGCCGGGACGGGAGCAGTTCTTC. This translates into CASSLEPGREQFF. This chain uses TRBV7-7 with TRBJ2-1; possibly TRBD1 or TRBD2 for D (5 bases each). Germline V gene data show CDR1 as SSHAT and CDR2 as FNYEAQ (reference sequence). The CDR3 contains 13 residues.

This sequence joins TRBV5-1 and TRBJ1-1; 9 bases are shared with TRBD1. With 2 bases clipped from V and 3 bases from J, the junction kept 8 bases outside the gene matches. This CDR3 contains 16 residues. CDR1 SGHRS and CDR2 YFSETQ come from the germline V gene. The CDR3 DNA sequence: TGCGCCAGCAGCTTAAGACAGGGGGGCAGGGACACTGAAGCTTTCTTT. The encoded protein is CASSLRQGGRDTEAFF.